This note documents a single T cell receptor (beta chain) sequence. Its target is unknown. The record originates from a study of T cell repertoires in cytomegalovirus infection. Overall study context: CMV infection together with matching HLA type was indicated by public TCR beta signatures.

TCRdb independently ran MiXCR on the reads; one entry per CDR3 protein. The sample shows about 740,000 distinct CDR3 sequences, less than 40% of them seen only once. Study-wide points: Adding up the frequency of public TCR beta families identified people who carried CMV plus the relevant HLA. HLA-C-restricted CMV-specific TCR beta clonotypes were dominant in the ex vivo response.

Sequencing was performed on PBMCs. The receptor was isolated from a human donor in good health (CMV status not recorded). Some clones in this sample may be carry-over from other donors' samples.

Written as DNA, the CDR3 is TGTGCCAGTGGAGGACTGTACGAGCAGTACTTC. As protein: CASGGLYEQYF. The J gene is TRBJ2-7, the V gene TRBV6-2 or TRBV6-3, with a weak D call TRBD2 (5 bases). Trimming shortened V by 9 bases and J by 4 bases, and 10 bases separated the two germline ends. CDR3 size: 11 residues. Per germline, CDR1 MNHEY and CDR2 SVGEGT.